Described below is a single TCR beta chain sequence and its context. The target antigen is unknown. CDR3 length equals 15 residues. V was cut by 1 base and J by 3 bases, with 10 bases left in between. Germline V gives CDR1 SGHVS, CDR2 FQNEAQ. The data were obtained in a study of somatic mutations in cytotoxic T cells in rheumatoid arthritis. Study findings and constraints: Antigen specificity of the expanded CD8+ clones was not determined. Age was associated with higher CD8+ clonality in rheumatoid arthritis patients, not in healthy controls.

The repertoire was sequenced with immunoSEQ multiplex PCR; TCRdb's copy has only in-frame clones and lacks some. The sample yields some 38,000 clones, under 85% seen once. After CD4+ and CD8+ cells were isolated by positive magnetic bead selection, their purity was checked by flow cytometry. The TCR sequence derives from a man aged 35-49 years in good health. V and J are TRBV7-8 and TRBJ2-1; D ambiguous. Sequencing was done on a sample of CD8+ T cells sorted from blood. In nucleotides, the CDR3 is TGTGCCAGCAGCTTAGTACTTTCGGACTACAATGAGCAGTTCTTC. Protein: CASSLVLSDYNEQFF.